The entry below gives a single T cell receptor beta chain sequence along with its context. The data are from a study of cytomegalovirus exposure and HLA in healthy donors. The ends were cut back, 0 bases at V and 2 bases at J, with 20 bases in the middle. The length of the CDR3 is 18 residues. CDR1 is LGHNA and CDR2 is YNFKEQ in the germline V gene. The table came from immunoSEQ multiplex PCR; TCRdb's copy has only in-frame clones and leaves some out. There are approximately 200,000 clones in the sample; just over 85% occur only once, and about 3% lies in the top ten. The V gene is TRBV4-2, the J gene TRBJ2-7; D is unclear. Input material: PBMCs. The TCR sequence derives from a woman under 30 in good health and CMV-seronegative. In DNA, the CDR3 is TGTGCCAGCAGCCAAGATAAGGTGTCTCTAGAGTTTCCCTACGAGCAGTACTTC. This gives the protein CASSQDKVSLEFPYEQYF.